This T cell receptor beta chain was found in a study of shared clonotypes between healthy human individuals. Only in-frame clones appear in the TCRdb table, and some are missing; sequencing was by immunoSEQ multiplex PCR. The sample yields around 320,000 clones, over 75% seen once. V was pared by 8 bases and J by 6 bases, with 5 bases of the junction left unmatched. The CDR3 extends over 13 amino acids. Germline V gene sequence: CDR1 ENHRY, CDR2 SYGVKD. General study findings and limits: Sequencing depth was predicted to influence how clonotypes are shared among donors.

Comments on this clone: What it recognizes is unknown.

This TCR derives from a man aged 18 to 29 in good health. The rearrangement joins TRBV10-3 to TRBJ1-4, with 8 bases that match TRBD1. The sequencing sample was made of memory CD8+ T cells sorted from blood. Subset denoted: CD45RO+ cells pooled with CCR7-negative TemRA cells. Written as DNA, the CDR3 is TGTGCCATCCAGGGGGCTGGTGATGAAAAACTGTTTTTT. Amino acid sequence: CAIQGAGDEKLFF.